Each of the 15 T cell receptor beta chains below was sequenced from the same sample in a study of blood T cells in healthy people across ages. A sample-barcoded 5' primer and a J-beta primer mix were used in a second PCR of about 7 to 12 cycles. Each CDR3 protein is one row after TCRdb ran MiXCR on the 5' RACE reads. The profile shows 550,000 to 650,000 distinct CDR3 sequences, about 30% of them singletons. Sequences were obtained from blood. These TCRs come from a woman of 80 years or more in good health.

This clonotype was seen more than once but under ten times. J is TRBJ2-2 and V is TRBV20-1; D gene unclear. The CDR3 totals 14 residues. V dropped 6 bases and J dropped 0 bases, with 11 bases sitting between them. Germline-derived CDR1 and CDR2 are DFQATT and SNEGSKA (reference sequence). The CDR3 DNA reads TGCAGTGCGTCGCTCAGGTCGAACACCGGGGAGCTGTTTTTT. It translates to CSASLRSNTGELFF.

This clonotype came up a few times. V gene TRBV5-6 combines with J gene TRBJ1-1; possible D gene TRBD1, 5 bases. The CDR3 length is 13 residues. Trimming cost V 0 bases and J 6 bases, with 9 bases left between them. CDR1 is SGHDT, CDR2 YYEEEE, per germline. CDR3 sequence reads: CASSLAGVSEAFF. The CDR3 DNA is TGTGCCAGCAGCTTGGCGGGGGTGTCTGAAGCTTTCTTT.

In its sample, this clonotype was seen many times. The V call is TRBV6-1, the J call TRBJ2-5; possible D gene TRBD2, 6 bases. The CDR3 totals 15 residues. The V gene's germline CDR1 is MNHNS and CDR2 SASEGT. V dropped 1 base and J dropped 2 bases, with 11 bases sitting between them. As DNA, the CDR3 is TGTGCCAGCAGTGAAGAATGGAGGGAACAAGAGACCCAGTACTTC. Translation gives CASSEEWREQETQYF.

This clonotype showed up many times. The chain joins TRBV5-5 to TRBJ2-1; TRBD1 matches at 7 bases. This CDR3 has 15 amino acids. J was trimmed by 0 bases and V by 3 bases; bases with no gene match: 3. Germline CDR1 SGHKS, CDR2 YYEKEE (reference sequence). The CDR3 nucleotides are TGTGCCAGCAGCTCCGCAGGGGGCTCCTACAATGAGCAGTTCTTC. Protein: CASSSAGGSYNEQFF.

In this sample, this clonotype turned up a few times. This CDR3 is CAWRTGMRYEQFF. As DNA, the CDR3 is TGTGCCTGGAGGACAGGGATGCGATATGAGCAGTTCTTC. The rearrangement uses TRBV30 and TRBJ2-1; 7 bases map to TRBD1. In germline, CDR1 is GTSNPN, CDR2 SVGIG (reference sequence). V lost 3 bases to trimming and J lost 8 bases; unmatched junction nucleotides: 7. The CDR3 spans 13 residues. The full variable domain, rest sourced from reference TRBV30 and TRBJ2-1, is SQTIHQWPATLVQPVGSPLSLECTVEGTSNPNLYWYRQAAGRGLQLLFYSVGIGQISSEVPQNLSASRPQDRQFILSSKKLLLSDSGFYLCAWRTGMRYEQFFGPGTRLTVL.

This clonotype has just one count. A much larger clonotype is one base distant, so this may be a read error. The chain joins TRBV6-5 to TRBJ1-4, with D maybe TRBD1 (5 bases). CDR3 size: 15 residues. The germline CDR1 and CDR2 sequences are MNHEY and SVGAGI. With 5 bases removed from V and 2 bases from J, the gap between germline ends came to 12 bases. The DNA of the CDR3 is TGTGCCAGCAGTCGGGGGTACGGGACTAATGAAAAACTGTTTTTT. Translating it yields CASSRGYGTNEKLFF.

With respect to this clonotype: Germline and junction disagree at one end, which may indicate a read error. The rearrangement joins TRBV7-2 to TRBJ1-4; D possibly corresponds to TRBD1 (6 bases). CDR1 and CDR2 from the germline V gene are SGHTA and FQGNSA. CDR3 length: 15 residues. The CDR3 loop reads CASGLDRGRQEKLFF. The CDR3 DNA is TGTGCCAGCGGCTTAGATCGGGGGCGCCAGGAAAAACTGTTTTTT. The whole variable domain, filled in from reference TRBV7-2 and TRBJ1-4, reads GAGVSQSPSNKVTEKGKDVELRCDPISGHTALYWYRQSLGQGLEFLIYFQGNSAPDKSGLPSDRFSAERTGGSVSTLTIQRTQQEDSAVYLCASGLDRGRQEKLFFGSGTQLSVL.

There are many counts of this clonotype. The rearrangement links TRBV2 to TRBJ1-6, with 7 bases identical to TRBD1. V was pared by 4 bases and J by 8 bases, with 11 bases of the junction left unmatched. Germline V gene data show CDR1 as SNHLY and CDR2 as FYNNEI. CDR3 length: 16 residues. DNA for the CDR3: TGTGCCAGCAGTGCATTGGAGACAGGGACCGATTCACCCCTCCACTTT. Translation gives CASSALETGTDSPLHF.

About this clonotype: A much larger clonotype is one base distant, so this may be a read error. The chain carries TRBV30 and TRBJ1-2, with D maybe TRBD1 (6 bases). The CDR3 spans 11 residues. The germline V gene encodes CDR1 GTSNPN and CDR2 SVGIG (reference sequence). CDR3 DNA sequence: TGTGCCTGGATTCAGGGGCAGGGCTGCACCTTC. Protein: CAWIQGQGCTF. The variable domain in full, with the rest retrieved from reference TRBV30 and TRBJ1-2, is SQTIHQWPATLVQPVGSPLSLECTVEGTSNPNLYWYRQAAGRGLQLLFYSVGIGQISSEVPQNLSASRPQDRQFILSSKKLLLSDSGFYLCAWIQGQGCTFGSGTRLTVV.

This clonotype was seen many times. The rearrangement links TRBV7-3 to TRBJ2-2, with 8 bases that match TRBD1. Germline-derived CDR1 and CDR2 are SGHTA and FQGTGA. The CDR3 has 16 residues. The V and J ends lost 4 bases and 4 bases, in that order; junction bases with no gene match: 8. The DNA of the CDR3 is TGTGCCAGCAGCTATCAAGGGACAGGAGTCACCGGGGAGCTGTTTTTT. This translates into CASSYQGTGVTGELFF.

In the case of this clonotype: Relative to the germline gene, one junction end is altered; a read error may explain this. This CDR3 is CAGSPRGQGSYTF. The CDR3 DNA follows: TGTGCCGGCAGCCCTCGTGGACAGGGGAGCTACACCTTC. This chain uses TRBV3-1 with TRBJ1-2; 9 bases align to TRBD1. This CDR3 is built from 13 residues. Germline assignment: CDR1 LGHDT and CDR2 YNNKEL (reference sequence).

This clonotype showed up just a few times. The chain joins TRBV5-1 to TRBJ1-2, with no clear D. CDR1 is SGHRS and CDR2 is YFSETQ in the germline V gene. The CDR3 runs to 15 residues. The ends were cut back, 3 bases at V and 4 bases at J, with 16 bases in the middle. The CDR3 region has the DNA TGCGCCAGCAGCTCGGTTCAGGAGGTCGGCTATGGCTACACCTTC. As protein: CASSSVQEVGYGYTF.

The chain links TRBV6-1 to TRBJ1-6, with D perhaps matching TRBD1 (5 bases). Trimming cost V 3 bases and J 6 bases, with 12 bases left between them. The V gene's germline CDR1 is MNHNS and CDR2 SASEGT. The CDR3 length is 15 residues. The CDR3 protein is CASSEGGTINSPLHF. The CDR3 DNA reads as TGTGCCAGCAGTGAGGGAGGGACGATTAATTCACCCCTCCACTTT.

This chain uses TRBV20-1 with TRBJ1-1, with 7 nucleotides matching TRBD1. Trimming took 1 base from V and 10 from J; bases not matched to a gene: 15. The CDR3 spans 15 residues. Germline V gene data show CDR1 as DFQATT and CDR2 as SNEGSKA (reference sequence). CDR3 sequence reads: CSARGGQGGHPGAFF. CDR3 nucleotides: TGCAGTGCTAGAGGGGGGCAGGGGGGACACCCAGGAGCTTTCTTT.

This chain links TRBV20-1 with TRBJ1-1; TRBD1 matches 8 bases. After removal of 5 bases from V and 6 bases from J, the junction contained 17 bases not matched to a gene. This CDR3 is 16 amino acids long. Germline CDR1 is DFQATT and CDR2 is SNEGSKA (reference sequence). Written as DNA, the CDR3 is TGCAGTGCTCCCTCCAGGGGGCGTGGGTCGGGCTCTGAAGCTTTCTTT. It translates to CSAPSRGRGSGSEAFF.